This passage covers 7 T cell receptor beta chains from one sample sequenced in a study of cytomegalovirus exposure and HLA in healthy donors. The PCR contained 60 Vbeta and 13 Jbeta primers. Repertoires were generated with immunoSEQ multiplex PCR, while TCRdb's copy carries only in-frame clones and drops some. The table lists more than 100,000 clones. Sequenced sample: PBMCs. Receptors were obtained from a young man in good health and CMV-seronegative.

The V and J genes are TRBV10-2 and TRBJ2-2; 9 positions match TRBD1. The CDR3 is 15 amino acids. Germline assignment: CDR1 WSHSY and CDR2 SAAADI. J gave up 4 bases and V 4 bases, and 4 bases lay outside the gene matches. CDR3 region: CASSVLQGATGELFF. For the CDR3, the DNA is TGCGCCAGCAGTGTTCTACAGGGGGCCACCGGGGAGCTGTTTTTT.

V gene TRBV5-6 combines with J gene TRBJ2-7; a weak D match, TRBD2 (5 bases). V lost 4 bases to trimming and J lost 1 base, with 9 bases between them. Germline V lookup: CDR1 SGHDT, CDR2 YYEEEE. CDR3 size: 13 residues. CDR3 region: CASSPDLSYEQYF. The CDR3 nucleotides read TGTGCCAGCAGCCCGGACTTATCCTACGAGCAGTACTTC.

The chain has TRBV5-4 and TRBJ2-3; 7 nucleotides line up with TRBD1. CDR3 size: 15 residues. J gave up 2 bases and V 5 bases, and 8 bases lay outside the gene matches. The germline V gene has CDR1 SGHNT and CDR2 YYREEE (reference sequence). In DNA, the CDR3 is TGTGCCAGCAGGGCGACAGGGTGGAACACAGATACGCAGTATTTT. The encoded protein is CASRATGWNTDTQYF.

This sequence joins TRBV6-5 and TRBJ2-7; TRBD2 agrees at 13 bases. This CDR3 contains 15 residues. In germline, CDR1 is MNHEY, CDR2 SVGAGI. V trimming: 5 bases; J trimming: 3 bases; junction bases outside the gene matches: 4. In DNA form, the CDR3 reads TGTGCCAGCAGTCCGGGGACTAGCGGGAACTACGAGCAGTACTTC. Its translation is CASSPGTSGNYEQYF.

This chain connects TRBV19 to TRBJ2-5, with 9 bases aligning to TRBD2. V was pared by 4 bases and J by 5 bases, with 14 bases of the junction left unmatched. Germline CDR1 LNHDA, CDR2 SQIVND (reference sequence). CDR3 size: 17 residues. The CDR3 sequence: CASSNWGVAGAGETQYF. The CDR3 DNA reads as TGTGCCAGTAGTAATTGGGGGGTAGCGGGGGCGGGGGAGACCCAGTACTTC.

The chain combines TRBV4-2 with TRBJ2-7; 8 bases line up with TRBD2. This CDR3 has 17 amino acids. After removal of 4 bases from V and 0 bases from J, the junction contained 11 bases not matched to a gene. Germline V gives CDR1 LGHNA, CDR2 YNFKEQ. The CDR3 reads CASSLEFGGVDSYEQYF. The CDR3 DNA reads TGTGCCAGCAGCCTAGAATTCGGGGGGGTGGACTCCTACGAGCAGTACTTC.

The chain links TRBV6-5 to TRBJ1-1; 9 bases are a match to TRBD1. The CDR3 runs to 16 residues. J was trimmed by 5 bases and V by 4 bases; bases with no gene match: 11. Germline V lookup: CDR1 MNHEY, CDR2 SVGAGI. The DNA for the CDR3 is TGTGCCAGCAGTTCCCTGTCTACAGGGGGCGCGACTGAAGCTTTCTTT. Amino acid sequence: CASSSLSTGGATEAFF.